The 8 T cell receptor beta chains given below trace back to one sample, sequenced in a study of OX40 agonist ivuxolimab in advanced cancers. Profiling relied on immunoSEQ multiplex PCR, and the TCRdb table lists in-frame clones only, not all of them. The sample has 75,000 to 95,000 clones, about nine tenths seen once; the top ten hold approximately 7.4%. The sample consisted of CD4+ or CD8+ T cells sorted from blood, taken in a trial of the OX40 agonist ivuxolimab. These receptors were taken from an adult with an advanced solid tumor such as melanoma, head and neck, liver or kidney cancer.

V and J are TRBV19 and TRBJ2-7; D call uncertain. Germline CDR1 and CDR2: LNHDA and SQIVND (reference sequence). The CDR3 has 13 amino acids. The V and J ends lost 1 base and 6 bases respectively, with 10 bases between them. The CDR3 DNA reads as TGTGCCAGTAGTATAGGTGAGGCAACCGAGCAGTACTTC. This gives the protein CASSIGEATEQYF.

The chain joins TRBV30 to TRBJ2-1; 8 bases fit TRBD1. The length of the CDR3 is 14 residues. The V segment lost 2 bases and the J segment 6 bases; nucleotides outside the gene matches: 6. Germline V CDR1 and CDR2: GTSNPN, SVGIG (reference sequence). The CDR3 region is CAWSPLDRANEQFF. In DNA form, the CDR3 reads TGTGCCTGGAGTCCTTTGGACAGGGCCAATGAGCAGTTCTTC.

J is TRBJ2-7 and V is TRBV27; D ambiguous. Germline V CDR1 and CDR2: MNHEY, SMNVEV (reference sequence). The CDR3 sequence is 13 residues long. The V end was cut by 2 bases, the J end by 7 bases, with 12 bases between. CDR3 nucleotides: TGTGCCAGCAGTTTAAAGGTCTCGCGTGAGCAGTACTTC. This translates into CASSLKVSREQYF.

The genes are TRBV30 and TRBJ2-2; possibly TRBD2 for D (5 bases). Germline V lookup: CDR1 GTSNPN, CDR2 SVGIG (reference sequence). The CDR3 length is 14 residues. Trimming stripped 4 bases from V and 2 bases from J, with 11 bases between. CDR3 protein: CAWTNGVNTGELFF. As DNA, the CDR3 is TGTGCCTGGACCAACGGGGTTAACACCGGGGAGCTGTTTTTT.

The rearrangement links TRBV4-2 to TRBJ2-3; no firm D call. The CDR3 runs 13 residues. The germline V gene encodes CDR1 LGHNA and CDR2 YNFKEQ. The V and J ends lost 1 base and 5 bases respectively, with 7 bases between them. The CDR3 DNA reads TGTGCCAGCAGCCAAGTGGCGAGAGATACGCAGTATTTT. Residues: CASSQVARDTQYF.

The V call is TRBV18, the J call TRBJ1-5; D is undetermined. The germline gives CDR1 KGHSH, CDR2 LQKENI. The CDR3 contains 14 residues. V shed 3 bases and J shed 4 bases, with 10 bases lying between them. The CDR3: CASSPNQFNQPQHF. The CDR3 DNA reads as TGTGCCAGCTCACCGAACCAATTTAATCAGCCCCAGCATTTT.

The genes are TRBV2 and TRBJ2-1; no firm D call. Germline loops: CDR1 SNHLY, CDR2 FYNNEI. CDR3 length equals 11 residues. The V end lost 8 bases, the J end lost 10 bases, and 12 bases lay between the germline ends. CDR3 nucleotides: TGTGCCAGCCTCCTCGGACGGGAGCAGTTCTTC. It is translated as CASLLGREQFF.

This chain connects TRBV5-8 to TRBJ2-7; the D is unclear. Trimming took 2 bases from V and 2 from J, leaving 8 bases between them. Germline-derived CDR1 and CDR2 are SGHTS and YDEGEE. CDR3 length equals 13 residues. The CDR3 is CASSFGAAYEQYF. The CDR3 bases are TGTGCCAGCAGCTTCGGTGCCGCCTACGAGCAGTACTTC.